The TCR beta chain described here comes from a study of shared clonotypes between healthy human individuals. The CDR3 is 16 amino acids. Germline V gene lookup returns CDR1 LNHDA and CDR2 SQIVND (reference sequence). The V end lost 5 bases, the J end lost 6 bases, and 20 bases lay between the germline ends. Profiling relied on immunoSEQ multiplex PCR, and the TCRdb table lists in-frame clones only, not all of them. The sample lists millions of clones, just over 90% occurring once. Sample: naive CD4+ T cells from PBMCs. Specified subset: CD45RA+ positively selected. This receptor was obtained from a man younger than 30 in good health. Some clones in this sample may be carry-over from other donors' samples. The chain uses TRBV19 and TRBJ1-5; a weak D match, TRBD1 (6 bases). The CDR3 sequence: CASSAHERGRTQPQHF. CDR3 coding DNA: TGTGCCAGTAGTGCCCACGAGAGGGGGAGGACTCAGCCCCAGCATTTT.